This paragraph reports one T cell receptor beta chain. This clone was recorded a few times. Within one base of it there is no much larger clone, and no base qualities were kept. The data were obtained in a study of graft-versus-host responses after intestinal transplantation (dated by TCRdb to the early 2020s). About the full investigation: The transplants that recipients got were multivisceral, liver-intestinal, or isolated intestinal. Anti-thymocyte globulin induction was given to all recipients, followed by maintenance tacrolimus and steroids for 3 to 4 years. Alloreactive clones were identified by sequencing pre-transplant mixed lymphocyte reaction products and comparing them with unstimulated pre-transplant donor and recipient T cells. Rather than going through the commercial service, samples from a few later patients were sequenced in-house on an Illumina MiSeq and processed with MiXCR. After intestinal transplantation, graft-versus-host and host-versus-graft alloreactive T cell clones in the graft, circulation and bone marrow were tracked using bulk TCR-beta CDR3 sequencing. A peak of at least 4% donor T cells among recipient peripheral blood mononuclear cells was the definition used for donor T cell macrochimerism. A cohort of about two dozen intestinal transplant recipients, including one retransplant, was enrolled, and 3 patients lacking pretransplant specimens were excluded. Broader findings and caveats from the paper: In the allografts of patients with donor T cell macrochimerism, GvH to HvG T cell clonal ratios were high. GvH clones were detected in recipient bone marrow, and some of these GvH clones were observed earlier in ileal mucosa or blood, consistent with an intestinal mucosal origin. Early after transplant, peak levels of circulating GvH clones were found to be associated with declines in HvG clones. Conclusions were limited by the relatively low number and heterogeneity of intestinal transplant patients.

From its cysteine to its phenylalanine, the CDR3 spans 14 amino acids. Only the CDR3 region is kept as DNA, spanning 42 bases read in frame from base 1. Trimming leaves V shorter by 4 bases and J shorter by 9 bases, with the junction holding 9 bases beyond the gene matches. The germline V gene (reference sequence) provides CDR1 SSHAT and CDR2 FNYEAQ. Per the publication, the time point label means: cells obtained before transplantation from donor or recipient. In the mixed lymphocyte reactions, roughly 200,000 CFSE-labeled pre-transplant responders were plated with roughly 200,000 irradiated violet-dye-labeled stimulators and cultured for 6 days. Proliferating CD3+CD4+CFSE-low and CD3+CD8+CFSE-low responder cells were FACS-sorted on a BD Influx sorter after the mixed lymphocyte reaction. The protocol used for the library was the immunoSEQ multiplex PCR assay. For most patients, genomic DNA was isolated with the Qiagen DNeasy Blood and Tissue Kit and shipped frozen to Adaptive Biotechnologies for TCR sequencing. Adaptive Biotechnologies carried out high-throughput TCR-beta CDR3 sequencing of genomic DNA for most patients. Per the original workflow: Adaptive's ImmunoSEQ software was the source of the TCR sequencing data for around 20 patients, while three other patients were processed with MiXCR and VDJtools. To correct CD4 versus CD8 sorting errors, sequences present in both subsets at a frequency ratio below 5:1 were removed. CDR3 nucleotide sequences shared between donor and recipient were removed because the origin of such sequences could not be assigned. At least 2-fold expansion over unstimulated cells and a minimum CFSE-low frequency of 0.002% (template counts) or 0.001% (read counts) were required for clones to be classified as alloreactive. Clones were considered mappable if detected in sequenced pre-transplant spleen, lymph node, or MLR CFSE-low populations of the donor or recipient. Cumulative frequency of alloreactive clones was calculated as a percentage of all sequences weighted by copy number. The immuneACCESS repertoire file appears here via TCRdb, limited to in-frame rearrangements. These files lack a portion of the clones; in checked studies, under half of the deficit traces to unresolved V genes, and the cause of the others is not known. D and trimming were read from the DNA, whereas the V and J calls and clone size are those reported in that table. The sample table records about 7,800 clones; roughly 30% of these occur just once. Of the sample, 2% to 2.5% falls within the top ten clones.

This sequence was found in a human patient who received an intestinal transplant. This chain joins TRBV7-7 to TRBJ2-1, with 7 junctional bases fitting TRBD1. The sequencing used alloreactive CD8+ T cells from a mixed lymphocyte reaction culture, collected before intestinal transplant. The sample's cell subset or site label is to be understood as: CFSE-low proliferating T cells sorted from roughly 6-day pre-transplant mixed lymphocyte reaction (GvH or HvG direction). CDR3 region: CASSYLNRGSEQFF. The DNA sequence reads TGTGCCAGCAGCTATCTTAACAGGGGAAGTGAGCAGTTCTTC. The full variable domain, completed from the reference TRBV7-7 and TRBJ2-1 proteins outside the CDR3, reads GAGVSQSPRYKVTKRGQDVTLRCDPISSHATLYWYQQALGQGPEFLTYFNYEAQPDKSGLPSDRFSAERPEGSISTLTIQRTEQRDSAMYRCASSYLNRGSEQFFGPGTRLTVL.